These 10 T cell receptor beta chains came from one sample sequenced in a study of cytomegalovirus exposure and HLA in healthy donors (dated by TCRdb to about 2017). Library generation was performed with the immunoSEQ multiplex PCR assay. The multiplex PCR relied on a mix of 60 forward primers for TCR Vbeta segments and 13 reverse primers for TCR Jbeta segments. In TCRdb, the immuneACCESS table is reduced to in-frame sequences with V and J assigned. These tables do not hold every clone; where another copy was compared, an unresolved V gene accounts for under half, and the others remain unexplained. This sample comprises about 160,000 clones, 80% to 90% of them detected only once. The ten most abundant clones make up approximately 1.9% of the sample. Sequenced material: PBMCs. These receptors all come from a man in his late teens or twenties in good health and CMV-seronegative.

The V call is TRBV2, the J call TRBJ1-6; D not resolved. Trimming left V 5 bases short and J 5 bases short, with 13 bases between. The germline gives CDR1 SNHLY, CDR2 FYNNEI. This CDR3 contains 15 residues. CDR3 sequence: CASSPRGGNNSPLHF. In nucleotides, the CDR3 is TGTGCCAGCAGTCCTCGGGGAGGCAATAATTCACCCCTCCACTTT.

The chain has TRBV9 and TRBJ2-5, with D unclear. Germline assignment: CDR1 SGDLS and CDR2 YYNGEE. The CDR3 consists of 13 residues. The V end was cut by 0 bases, the J end by 1 base, with 4 bases between. The CDR3, as DNA: TGTGCCAGCAGCGTAGCTCCCCAAGAGACCCAGTACTTC. Amino acids: CASSVAPQETQYF.

This sequence joins TRBV7-2 and TRBJ2-5; 9 positions agree with TRBD2. The J segment lost 2 bases and the V segment lost 3 bases, leaving 4 bases of the junction unmatched. The CDR3 loop spans 15 amino acids. CDR1 and CDR2 from the germline V gene are SGHTA and FQGNSA. The CDR3 region has the DNA TGTGCCAGCAGCTTGCGAGCGGGAGGACAAGAGACCCAGTACTTC. This gives the protein CASSLRAGGQETQYF.

CDR3 sequence (DNA): TGTGCCAGCAGCTTGGTAAACCGGGGGGGTTTCGGCGAGACCCAGTACTTC. This encodes CASSLVNRGGFGETQYF. The gene calls are TRBV5-4 and TRBJ2-5; the match to TRBD2 covers 8 bases. Per the germline V gene, CDR1 is SGHNT and CDR2 is YYREEE (reference sequence). Unmatched junction bases numbered 12, after V lost 0 bases and J lost 5 bases. This CDR3 region has 17 residues.

The chain employs TRBV2 and TRBJ2-7, with 8 bases identical to TRBD2. The CDR3 runs 18 residues. The V segment lost 3 bases and the J segment 2 bases; nucleotides outside the gene matches: 15. CDR1 and CDR2 from the germline V gene are SNHLY and FYNNEI. CDR3 loop: CASSDFASGRGVAYEQYF. The CDR3 nucleotides read TGTGCCAGCAGTGACTTTGCGAGCGGGAGAGGGGTGGCCTACGAGCAGTACTTC.

As to this clone: Within the sample, other DNA sequences also encode this same CDR3. J is TRBJ1-3 and V is TRBV5-1; 8 nucleotides line up with TRBD1. J gave up 0 bases and V 0 bases, and 2 bases lay outside the gene matches. The CDR3 is 16 amino acids. Looked up from germline, CDR1 is SGHRS and CDR2 is YFSETQ. CDR3 region: CASSLAGQGSGNTIYF. DNA for the CDR3: TGCGCCAGCAGCTTGGCAGGACAGGGCTCTGGAAACACCATATATTTT. The full variable domain, its missing parts supplied by reference TRBV5-1 and TRBJ1-3, is KAGVTQTPRYLIKTRGQQVTLSCSPISGHRSVSWYQQTPGQGLQFLFEYFSETQRNKGNFPGRFSGRQFSNSRSEMNVSTLELGDSALYLCASSLAGQGSGNTIYFGEGSWLTVV.

The gene calls are TRBV10-3 and TRBJ1-2; maybe TRBD1 (6 bases). Germline CDR1 and CDR2: ENHRY and SYGVKD. Trimming removed 3 bases at V and 5 bases at J, with 13 bases between. The CDR3 has 14 residues. In nucleotides, the CDR3 is TGTGCCATCAGTGAACGATCACAGGGATATGGCTACACCTTC. Its protein is CAISERSQGYGYTF.

This chain joins TRBV4-2 and TRBJ2-3; tentative D call: TRBD1 (6 bases). The ends were cut back, 3 bases at V and 4 bases at J, with 14 bases in the middle. CDR1 LGHNA and CDR2 YNFKEQ come from the germline V gene. CDR3 length equals 15 residues. The CDR3 nucleotides are TGTGCCAGCAGCCAGGGGGCCAGCGCCGCAGATACGCAGTATTTT. Translated, it gives CASSQGASAADTQYF.

The chain has TRBV29-1 and TRBJ2-7; 7 positions match TRBD1. Germline-derived CDR1 and CDR2 are SQVTM and ANQGSEA. J lost 0 bases, V lost 3 bases, and 8 bases had no gene match. CDR3 length: 15 residues. The CDR3 protein is CSVEGRQGVSYEQYF. The DNA of the CDR3 is TGCAGCGTTGAGGGTAGGCAGGGGGTCTCCTACGAGCAGTACTTC.

This chain uses TRBV7-3 with TRBJ2-1; D possibly corresponds to TRBD1 (6 bases). V dropped 4 bases and J dropped 0 bases, with 10 bases sitting between them. Germline V CDR1 and CDR2: SGHTA, FQGTGA. The CDR3 runs 15 residues. The DNA for the CDR3 is TGTGCCAGCAGCTCTTCACAGGGCTCCTACAATGAGCAGTTCTTC. Translated, it gives CASSSSQGSYNEQFF.